This T cell receptor (beta chain) is drawn from a study of blood T cell repertoires in COVID-19. Clones were sequenced by immunoSEQ multiplex PCR, and TCRdb holds only the in-frame ones, with some missing. The data hold some 21,000 clones, with over 75% observed a single time. Germline V lookup: CDR1 MNHEY, CDR2 SVGAGI. The CDR3 loop spans 13 amino acids. With 5 bases removed from V and 8 bases from J, the gap between germline ends came to 13 bases. The sequence was obtained from a man aged 50-60 years with active COVID-19. The V call is TRBV6-5, the J call TRBJ1-3, with D unclear. Sequenced: peripheral blood. This chain's CDR3 is CASSTRVVDTIYF. Here the CDR3 DNA reads TGTGCCAGCAGTACGAGGGTTGTGGACACCATATATTTT.